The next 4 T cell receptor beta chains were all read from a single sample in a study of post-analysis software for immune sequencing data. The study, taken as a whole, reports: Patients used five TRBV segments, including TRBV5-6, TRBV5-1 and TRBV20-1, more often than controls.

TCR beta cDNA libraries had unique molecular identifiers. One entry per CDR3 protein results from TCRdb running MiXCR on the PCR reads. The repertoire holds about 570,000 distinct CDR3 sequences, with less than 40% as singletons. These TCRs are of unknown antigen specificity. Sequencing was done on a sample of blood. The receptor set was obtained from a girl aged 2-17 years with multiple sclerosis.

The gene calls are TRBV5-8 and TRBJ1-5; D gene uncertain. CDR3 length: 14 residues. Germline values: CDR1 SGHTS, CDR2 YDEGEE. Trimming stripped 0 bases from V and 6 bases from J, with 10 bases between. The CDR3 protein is CASSLVLGFQPQHF. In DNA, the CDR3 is TGTGCCAGCAGCTTGGTTTTGGGTTTTCAGCCCCAGCATTTT. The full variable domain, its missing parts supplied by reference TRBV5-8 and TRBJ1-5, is EAGVTQSPTHLIKTRGQQATLRCSPISGHTSVYWYQQALGLGLQFLLWYDEGEERNRGNFPPRFSGRQFPNYSSELNVNALELEDSALYLCASSLVLGFQPQHFGDGTRLSIL.

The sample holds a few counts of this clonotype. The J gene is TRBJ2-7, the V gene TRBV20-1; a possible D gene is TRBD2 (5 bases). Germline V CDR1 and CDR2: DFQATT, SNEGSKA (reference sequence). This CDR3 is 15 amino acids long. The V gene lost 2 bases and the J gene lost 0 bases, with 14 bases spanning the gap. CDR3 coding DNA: TGCAGTGCTAGAACTTTGCGAGGGAGCTCCTACGAGCAGTACTTC. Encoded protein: CSARTLRGSSYEQYF.

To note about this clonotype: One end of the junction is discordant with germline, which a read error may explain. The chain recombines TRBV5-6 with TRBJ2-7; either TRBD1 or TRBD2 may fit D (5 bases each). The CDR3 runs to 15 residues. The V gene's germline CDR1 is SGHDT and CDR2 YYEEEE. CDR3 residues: CVSSLFQGVSYEQYF. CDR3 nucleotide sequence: TGTGTCAGCAGCTTGTTCCAGGGAGTTTCCTACGAGCAGTACTTC.

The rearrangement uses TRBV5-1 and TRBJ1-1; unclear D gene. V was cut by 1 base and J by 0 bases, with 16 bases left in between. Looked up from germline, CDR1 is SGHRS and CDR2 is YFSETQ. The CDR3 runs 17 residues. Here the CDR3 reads CASSLSRQTFMNTEAFF. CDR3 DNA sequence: TGCGCCAGCAGCTTGTCCCGGCAGACCTTCATGAACACTGAAGCTTTCTTT.